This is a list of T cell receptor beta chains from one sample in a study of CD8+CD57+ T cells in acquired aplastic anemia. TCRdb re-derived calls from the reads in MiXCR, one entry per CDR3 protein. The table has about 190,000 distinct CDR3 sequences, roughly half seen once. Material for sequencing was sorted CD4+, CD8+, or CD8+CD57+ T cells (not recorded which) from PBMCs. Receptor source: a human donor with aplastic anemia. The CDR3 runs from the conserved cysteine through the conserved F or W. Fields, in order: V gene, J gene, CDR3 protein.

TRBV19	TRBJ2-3	CASRTSGRLLTDTQYF
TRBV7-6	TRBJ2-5	CASSFGRQETQYF
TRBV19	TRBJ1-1	CASSPGVYGTEAFF
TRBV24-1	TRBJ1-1	CATRGGANTEAFF
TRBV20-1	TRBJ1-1	CSANDLREAFF
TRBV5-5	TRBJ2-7	CASSFGWDRHYEQYF
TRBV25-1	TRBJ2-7	CASSPAVPYEQYF
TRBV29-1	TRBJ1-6	CSVRRAWDSPLHF
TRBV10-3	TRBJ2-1	CTTEGNFNEQLF
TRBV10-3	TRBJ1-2	CAISEWGDYGYTF
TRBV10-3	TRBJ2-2	CAISDGLTGNTGELFF
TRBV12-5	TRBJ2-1	CASGWYDRYNEQFF
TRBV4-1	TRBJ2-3	CASSQEQRGSDTQYF
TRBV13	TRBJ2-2	CASSFLSGFGAVNTGELFF
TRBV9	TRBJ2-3	CASSVDGDTQYF
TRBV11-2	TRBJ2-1	CASSLVAGANEQFF
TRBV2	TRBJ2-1	CASSEEAGGPYEQFF
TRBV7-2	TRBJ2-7	CASSWDRVEQYF
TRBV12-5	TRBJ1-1	CASGSQGEFSEAFF
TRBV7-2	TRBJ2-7	CASSFGASLYEQYF
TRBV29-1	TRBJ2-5	CSVDDFADLFLGETQYF
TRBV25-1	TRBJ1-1	CASKVGLEATEAFF
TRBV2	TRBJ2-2	CATSDGQGYTGELFF
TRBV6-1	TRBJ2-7	CASRSTQTYEQYF
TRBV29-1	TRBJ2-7	CSVELHPPGRGYEQYF
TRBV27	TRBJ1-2	CASSLSLGQGVRYGYTF
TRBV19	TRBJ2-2	CASSKRLLGQGEVTGELFF
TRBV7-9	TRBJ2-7	CASSVGRSYEQYF
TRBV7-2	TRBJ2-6	CASSRAGTGASSGANVLTF
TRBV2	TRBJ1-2	CASSESAGYYGYTF
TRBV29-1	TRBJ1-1	CSDSTGENTEAFF
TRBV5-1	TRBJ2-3	CASSLEAEFTDTQYF
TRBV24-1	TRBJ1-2	CATSEFDGISYTF
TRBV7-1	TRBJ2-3	CASSSAGIQPDTQYF
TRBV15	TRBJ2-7	CATSSLAIGAYEQYF
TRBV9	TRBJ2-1	CASSVGAGLAYNEQFF
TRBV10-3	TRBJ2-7	CAISGTRNVREQYF
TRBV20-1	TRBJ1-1	CSAEAWTEAFF
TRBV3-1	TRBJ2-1	CASSQGRYNEQFF
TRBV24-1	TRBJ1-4	CATSSGVDEKLFF
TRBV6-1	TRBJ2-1	CASSGWTSGYNEQFF
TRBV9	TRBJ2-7	CASSVEFGGARGEQYF
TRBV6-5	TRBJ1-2	CASSYTGQGVGYTF
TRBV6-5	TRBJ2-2	CASSYSGGPATGELFF
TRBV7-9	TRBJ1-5	CASSEGQGANQPQHF
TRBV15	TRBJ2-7	CATSRAQKSYEQYF
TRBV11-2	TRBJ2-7	CASSRTVGQYF
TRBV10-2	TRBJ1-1	CASSLRQAVTEAFF
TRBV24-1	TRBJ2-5	CATSDPGTAGEETQYF
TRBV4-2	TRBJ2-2	CASSPGGQGVTGELFF